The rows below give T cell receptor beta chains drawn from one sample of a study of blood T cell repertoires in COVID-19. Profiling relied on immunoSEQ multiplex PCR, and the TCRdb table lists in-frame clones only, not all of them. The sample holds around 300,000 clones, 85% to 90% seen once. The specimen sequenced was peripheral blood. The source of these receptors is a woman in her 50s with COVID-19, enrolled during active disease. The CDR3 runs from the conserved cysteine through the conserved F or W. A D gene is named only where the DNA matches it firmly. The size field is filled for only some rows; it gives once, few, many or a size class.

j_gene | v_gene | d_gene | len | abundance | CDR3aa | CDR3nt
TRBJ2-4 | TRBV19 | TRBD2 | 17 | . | CATSLAGGVEAKNIQYF | TGTGCCACTTCACTAGCGGGAGGGGTGGAGGCCAAAAACATTCAGTACTTC
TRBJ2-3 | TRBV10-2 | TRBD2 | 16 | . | CASSERSGSGVDTQYF | TGCGCCAGCAGCGAAAGAAGCGGGAGCGGGGTGGATACGCAGTATTTT
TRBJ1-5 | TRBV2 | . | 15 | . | CASSRDNRASQPQHF | TGTGCCAGCAGTCGAGACAACAGGGCCAGTCAGCCCCAGCATTTT
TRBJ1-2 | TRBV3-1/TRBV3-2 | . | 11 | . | CASSQMGGWTF | TGTGCCAGCAGCCAAATGGGGGGATGGACCTTC
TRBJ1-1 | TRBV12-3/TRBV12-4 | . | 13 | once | CASTWGGDTEAFF | TGTGCCAGCACCTGGGGGGGGGACACTGAAGCTTTCTTT
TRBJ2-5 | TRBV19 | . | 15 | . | CASSPFGGQRETQYF | TGTGCCAGTAGTCCCTTCGGGGGACAGCGGGAGACCCAGTACTTC
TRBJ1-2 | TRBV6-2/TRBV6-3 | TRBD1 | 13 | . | CASSRGLITGYTF | TGTGCCAGCAGCAGGGGGCTGATTACTGGCTACACCTTC
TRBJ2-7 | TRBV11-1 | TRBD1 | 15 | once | CASSPRQGRAYEQYF | TGTGCCAGCAGCCCTAGACAGGGTCGAGCCTACGAGCAGTACTTC
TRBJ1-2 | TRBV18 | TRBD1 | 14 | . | CASSPPGQGYGYTF | TGTGCCAGCTCACCACCCGGACAGGGGTATGGCTACACCTTC
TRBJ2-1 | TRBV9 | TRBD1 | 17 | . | CASSVSPYRGELGEQFF | TGTGCCAGCAGCGTCTCCCCTTACAGGGGTGAGTTGGGTGAGCAGTTCTTC
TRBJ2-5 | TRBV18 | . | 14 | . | CASSPRLMAETQYF | TGTGCCAGCTCACCCAGACTGATGGCGGAGACCCAGTACTTC
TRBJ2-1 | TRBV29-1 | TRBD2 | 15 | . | CSVEGLAGAYNEQFF | TGCAGCGTGGAAGGACTAGCGGGAGCGTACAATGAGCAGTTCTTC
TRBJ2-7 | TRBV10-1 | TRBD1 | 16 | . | CASNATGTGLSYEQYF | TGCGCCAGCAATGCCACCGGGACAGGCCTTTCCTACGAGCAGTACTTC
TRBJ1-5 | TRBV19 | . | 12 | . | CASSQGSQPQHF | TGTGCCAGTAGTCAGGGAAGTCAGCCCCAGCATTTT
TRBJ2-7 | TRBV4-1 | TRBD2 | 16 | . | CASSQAPLAGGSEQYF | TGCGCCAGCAGCCAAGCCCCCCTAGCGGGAGGATCCGAGCAGTACTTC
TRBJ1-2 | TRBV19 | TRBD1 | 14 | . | CASTTWTGGGGYTF | TGTGCCAGTACCACCTGGACAGGGGGCGGTGGCTACACCTTC
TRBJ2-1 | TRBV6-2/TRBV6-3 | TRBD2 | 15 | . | CASSTTSGIYNEQFF | TGTGCCAGCAGCACGACTAGCGGGATCTACAATGAGCAGTTCTTC
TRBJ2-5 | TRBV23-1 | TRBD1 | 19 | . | CASGRRLGEPGQEKETQYF | TGCGCCAGCGGGCGTCGGTTGGGGGAGCCTGGACAGGAGAAAGAGACCCAGTACTTC
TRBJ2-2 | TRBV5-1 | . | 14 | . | CASSATGANGELFF | TGCGCCAGCAGCGCGACAGGCGCCAACGGGGAGCTGTTTTTT
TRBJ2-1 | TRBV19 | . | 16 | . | CASSIRLVPLGSEQFF | TGTGCCAGTAGTATTAGACTAGTTCCTTTGGGCAGTGAGCAGTTCTTC
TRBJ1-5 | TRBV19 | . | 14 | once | CASSMTVSNQPQHF | TGTGCCAGTAGTATGACAGTTAGCAATCAGCCCCAGCATTTT
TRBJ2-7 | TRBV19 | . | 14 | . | CASSLLMNSYEQYF | TGTGCCAGTAGTCTACTTATGAACTCCTACGAGCAGTACTTC
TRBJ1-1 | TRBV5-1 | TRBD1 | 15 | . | CASRATGQENTEAFF | TGCGCCAGCAGGGCTACGGGACAGGAGAACACTGAAGCTTTCTTT
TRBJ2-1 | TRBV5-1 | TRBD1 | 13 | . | CASSLTGGNEQFF | TGCGCCAGCAGCTTGACAGGGGGCAATGAGCAGTTCTTC
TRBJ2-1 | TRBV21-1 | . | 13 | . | CASSKGYRTEQFF | TGTGCCAGCAGCAAAGGCTATCGGACAGAGCAGTTCTTC
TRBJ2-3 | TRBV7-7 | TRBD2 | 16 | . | CASSLGLAGGSDTQYF | TGTGCTAGCAGCTTAGGGCTAGCGGGAGGGTCAGATACGCAGTATTTT
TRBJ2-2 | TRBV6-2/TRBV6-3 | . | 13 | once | CASSYFSTGELFF | TGTGCCAGCAGTTATTTTAGCACCGGGGAGCTGTTTTTT
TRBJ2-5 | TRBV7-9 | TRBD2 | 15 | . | CASSVSSGFQETQYF | TGTGCCAGCAGCGTTTCTAGCGGGTTCCAAGAGACCCAGTACTTC
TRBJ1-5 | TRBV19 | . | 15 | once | CASSIDREGYQPQHF | TGTGCCAGTAGTATAGATAGGGAGGGTTATCAGCCCCAGCATTTT
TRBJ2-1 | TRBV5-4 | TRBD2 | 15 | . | CASSLGLAGNNEQFF | TGTGCCAGCAGCTTGGGGCTAGCGGGGAACAATGAGCAGTTCTTC
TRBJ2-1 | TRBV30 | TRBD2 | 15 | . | CVSGTSGKAYNEQFF | TGTGTCTCCGGGACTAGCGGGAAGGCCTACAATGAGCAGTTCTTC
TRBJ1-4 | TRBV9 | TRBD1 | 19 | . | CASSVGTGTGVMANEKLFF | TGTGCCAGCAGCGTAGGCACGGGGACAGGGGTCATGGCTAATGAAAAACTGTTTTTT
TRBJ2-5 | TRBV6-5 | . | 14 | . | CASSKAGQQETQYF | TGTGCCAGCTCAAAAGCGGGACAACAAGAGACCCAGTACTTC
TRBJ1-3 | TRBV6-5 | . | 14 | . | CASSYQGSGNTIYF | TGTGCCAGCAGTTACCAGGGCTCTGGAAACACCATATATTTT
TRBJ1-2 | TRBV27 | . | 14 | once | CASSALDRNYGYTF | TGTGCCAGCAGCGCTCTTGACAGGAACTATGGCTACACCTTC